A single sample is the source of the 22 T cell receptor beta chains below, sequenced in a study of cytomegalovirus exposure and HLA in healthy donors. 13 Jbeta primers and 60 Vbeta primers were used for the PCR. The repertoire was sequenced with immunoSEQ multiplex PCR; TCRdb's copy has only in-frame clones and lacks some. Counted here are fewer than 150,000 clones, roughly four fifths occurring once; the ten biggest clones make up 2% to 3%. The sequencing input was PBMCs. The receptors originated from a male donor in good health and CMV-seronegative.

This chain connects TRBV9 to TRBJ2-7; 7 bases map to TRBD2. This CDR3 spans 14 amino acids. Germline V gene sequence: CDR1 SGDLS, CDR2 YYNGEE. The V gene end was trimmed by 2 bases and the J gene end by 3 bases; junction bases not matched to a gene: 5. The CDR3 sequence: CASSVGGTYYEQYF. In DNA, the CDR3 is TGTGCCAGCAGCGTCGGGGGGACGTACTACGAGCAGTACTTC.

The chain joins TRBV7-2 to TRBJ2-7, with D maybe TRBD1 (5 bases). The CDR3 length is 15 residues. The germline gives CDR1 SGHTA, CDR2 FQGNSA. Trimming pared 1 base from V and 2 bases from J, leaving 12 bases between. The DNA for the CDR3 is TGTGCCAGCAGCTTAGTTAGGACATTCACCTACGAGCAGTACTTC. Translated, it gives CASSLVRTFTYEQYF.

The rearrangement uses TRBV10-1 and TRBJ2-1; no clear D gene. Per the germline V gene, CDR1 is WNHNN and CDR2 is SYGVQD (reference sequence). This CDR3 contains 14 residues. V dropped 2 bases and J dropped 8 bases, with 13 bases sitting between them. The CDR3 reads CASSETTHPDEQFF. CDR3 bases: TGCGCCAGCAGTGAGACTACACACCCGGATGAGCAGTTCTTC.

This clone has only a few counts. The chain recombines TRBV18 with TRBJ2-1, with 8 bases lining up with TRBD1. The trim removed 3 bases at V and 3 bases at J, leaving 4 bases unmatched. Germline-derived CDR1 and CDR2 are KGHSH and LQKENI. The CDR3 consists of 15 residues. The CDR3 loop reads CASSPDRVGYNEQFF. The CDR3 DNA reads as TGTGCCAGCTCACCGGACAGGGTAGGCTACAATGAGCAGTTCTTC.

This clone was seen more than once but under ten times. This chain joins TRBV5-6 and TRBJ2-7, with D tentatively TRBD1 (7 bases). The V and J ends lost 3 bases and 1 base respectively, with 14 bases between them. In germline, CDR1 is SGHDT, CDR2 YYEEEE. This CDR3 is built from 15 residues. The CDR3 loop reads CASSWAGTVSYEQYF. CDR3 DNA: TGTGCCAGCAGCTGGGCGGGGACAGTATCCTACGAGCAGTACTTC.

V usage is TRBV7-9 and J usage is TRBJ2-7; 7 bases agree with TRBD1. This CDR3 contains 15 residues. CDR1 and CDR2 (germline): SEHNR, FQNEAQ (reference sequence). The trim removed 5 bases at V and 3 bases at J, leaving 10 bases unmatched. CDR3 residues: CASSATPGQYYEQYF. The CDR3 DNA follows: TGTGCCAGCAGCGCGACACCGGGACAGTACTACGAGCAGTACTTC.

The chain's CDR3 is CASSFELAGGEQYF. As DNA, the CDR3 is TGTGCCAGCAGCTTCGAACTAGCGGGAGGCGAGCAGTACTTC. The rearrangement links TRBV7-9 to TRBJ2-7; 12 bases fit TRBD2. CDR1 is SEHNR and CDR2 is FQNEAQ in the germline V gene (reference sequence). Trimming removed 3 bases from V and 6 bases from J; junction bases left unmatched: 3. The length of the CDR3 is 14 residues. The variable domain in full, with the rest retrieved from reference TRBV7-9 and TRBJ2-7, is DTGVSQNPRHKITKRGQNVTFRCDPISEHNRLYWYRQTLGQGPEFLTYFQNEAQLEKSRLLSDRFSAERPKGSFSTLEIQRTEQGDSAMYLCASSFELAGGEQYFGPGTRLTVT.

The chain joins TRBV27 to TRBJ1-2; 8 positions agree with TRBD1. Looked up from germline, CDR1 is MNHEY and CDR2 is SMNVEV (reference sequence). This CDR3 contains 15 residues. The V and J ends lost 6 bases and 4 bases, in that order; junction bases with no gene match: 10. The DNA of the CDR3 is TGTGCCAGCAGCTTGACAGGGGACTACCCCTATGGCTACACCTTC. It encodes CASSLTGDYPYGYTF.

This clone has just a few counts. The chain joins TRBV7-6 to TRBJ2-7, with D uncertain. Trimming took off 5 bases at V and 10 bases at J, with 15 bases between the two ends. CDR1 is SGHVS and CDR2 is FNYEAQ in the germline V gene. The CDR3 length is 12 residues. CDR3 sequence (DNA): TGTGCCAGCAGCGAGTCCTTGTCTCCCCAGTACTTC. Translating gives CASSESLSPQYF.

The chain is built from TRBV7-8 and TRBJ2-5, with D maybe TRBD2 (6 bases). The CDR3 has 15 amino acids. The germline gives CDR1 SGHVS, CDR2 FQNEAQ. Trimming left V 3 bases short and J 5 bases short, with 16 bases between. CDR3 protein: CASSFLGGVVETQYF. The CDR3 nucleotides read TGTGCCAGCAGCTTTCTGGGGGGAGTGGTGGAGACCCAGTACTTC. Supplemented by reference TRBV7-8 and TRBJ2-5, the full variable domain reads GAGVSQSPRYKVAKRGQDVALRCDPISGHVSLFWYQQALGQGPEFLTYFQNEAQLDKSGLPSDRFFAERPEGSVSTLKIQRTQQEDSAVYLCASSFLGGVVETQYFGPGTRLLVL.

This chain links TRBV9 with TRBJ2-2; 8 nucleotides agree with TRBD1. Trimming cost V 0 bases and J 4 bases; bases outside gene matches: 5. Germline V lookup: CDR1 SGDLS, CDR2 YYNGEE. This CDR3 has 16 residues. The CDR3 protein is CASSVARDRPTGELFF. The CDR3 nucleotides read TGTGCCAGCAGCGTAGCTAGGGACAGGCCCACCGGGGAGCTGTTTTTT.

The sample holds one count of this clone. The chain carries TRBV19 and TRBJ2-7; 11 bases agree with TRBD1. There are 13 residues in the CDR3. V lost 5 bases and J lost 7; bases outside the gene matches: 4. Germline assignment: CDR1 LNHDA and CDR2 SQIVND (reference sequence). Written as DNA, the CDR3 is TGTGCCAGTAGTGGGACAGGGGGGAGAGAGCAGTACTTC. Its translation is CASSGTGGREQYF.

This chain connects TRBV25-1 to TRBJ1-2, with D possibly being TRBD1 (5 bases). The CDR3 loop spans 12 amino acids. Looked up from germline, CDR1 is MGHDK and CDR2 is SYGVNS. V shed 3 bases and J shed 7 bases, with 9 bases lying between them. Written as DNA, the CDR3 is TGTGCCAGCAGTGATTACAGGAGTGGCTACACCTTC. This gives the protein CASSDYRSGYTF.

The CDR3 protein is CASSENVGSYGYTF. CDR3 in DNA: TGTGCCAGCAGTGAAAATGTAGGGAGCTATGGCTACACCTTC. The chain couples TRBV6-5 to TRBJ1-2; D is ambiguous. V dropped 5 bases and J dropped 4 bases, with 14 bases sitting between them. Germline V CDR1 and CDR2: MNHEY, SVGAGI. This CDR3 comprises 14 residues.

This clone was detected a few times. The chain recombines TRBV9 with TRBJ2-5; D not resolved. Germline CDR1 is SGDLS and CDR2 is YYNGEE. The V and J ends lost 7 bases and 7 bases respectively, with 11 bases between them. The CDR3 extends over 11 amino acids. The CDR3, as DNA: TGTGCCAGCGGTGCACCGGGGACCCAGTACTTC. Protein product: CASGAPGTQYF.

The rearrangement links TRBV20-1 to TRBJ2-7, with unresolved D. Per germline, CDR1 DFQATT and CDR2 SNEGSKA (reference sequence). The CDR3 spans 10 residues. Trimming removed 5 bases from V and 7 bases from J, with 9 bases in between. As DNA, the CDR3 is TGCAGTGCTCTTTACGGGGAGCAGTACTTC. Translation gives CSALYGEQYF.

The rearrangement links TRBV5-1 to TRBJ2-3; TRBD2 might be the D (5 bases). Germline V gene data show CDR1 as SGHRS and CDR2 as YFSETQ. This CDR3 contains 13 residues. The germline V and J ends were trimmed by 1 base and 3 bases, with 6 bases remaining between them. CDR3 sequence (DNA): TGCGCCAGCAGCTTGCCGGGGACAGATACGCAGTATTTT. Its protein is CASSLPGTDTQYF.

The V call is TRBV25-1, the J call TRBJ2-7; 10 bases are shared with TRBD2. The germline V gene encodes CDR1 MGHDK and CDR2 SYGVNS. The CDR3 runs 15 residues. V lost 0 bases to trimming and J lost 5 bases; unmatched junction nucleotides: 4. CDR3 residues: CASSEYLAGADEQYF. CDR3 coding DNA: TGTGCCAGCAGTGAATACCTAGCGGGAGCAGACGAGCAGTACTTC.

CDR3 coding DNA: TGTGCCAGCAGTGGCAGGGGTATGGGGGAGCTGTTTTTT. It yields the protein CASSGRGMGELFF. The chain employs TRBV2 and TRBJ2-2; a weak D match, TRBD1 (6 bases). V shed 4 bases and J shed 8 bases, with 11 bases lying between them. Germline V gene lookup returns CDR1 SNHLY and CDR2 FYNNEI. The CDR3 is 13 amino acids.

This clone has just one count. V gene TRBV5-1 combines with J gene TRBJ2-1; 7 bases match TRBD2. Trimming took 2 bases from V and 5 from J; bases not matched to a gene: 7. Germline V gene data show CDR1 as SGHRS and CDR2 as YFSETQ. The CDR3 runs to 15 residues. This CDR3 is CASSFIAGPDNEQFF. CDR3 DNA sequence: TGCGCCAGCAGCTTCATAGCGGGCCCGGACAATGAGCAGTTCTTC.

This clone appeared a few times. The genes are TRBV29-1 and TRBJ1-1; D is unclear. Trimming cost V 6 bases and J 5 bases, with 7 bases left between them. CDR3 length equals 10 residues. The V gene's germline CDR1 is SQVTM and CDR2 ANQGSEA. The CDR3 DNA reads as TGCAGCGTCCACGGGACTGAAGCTTTCTTT. As protein: CSVHGTEAFF.

This chain connects TRBV19 to TRBJ2-3; TRBD2 agrees at 9 bases. CDR1 and CDR2 from the germline V gene are LNHDA and SQIVND (reference sequence). This CDR3 is built from 14 residues. With V trimmed by 5 bases and J by 5 bases, 5 bases remained unmatched. CDR3 region: CASSSLAGEDTQYF. Here the CDR3 DNA reads TGTGCCAGTAGTTCGTTAGCGGGAGAAGATACGCAGTATTTT.